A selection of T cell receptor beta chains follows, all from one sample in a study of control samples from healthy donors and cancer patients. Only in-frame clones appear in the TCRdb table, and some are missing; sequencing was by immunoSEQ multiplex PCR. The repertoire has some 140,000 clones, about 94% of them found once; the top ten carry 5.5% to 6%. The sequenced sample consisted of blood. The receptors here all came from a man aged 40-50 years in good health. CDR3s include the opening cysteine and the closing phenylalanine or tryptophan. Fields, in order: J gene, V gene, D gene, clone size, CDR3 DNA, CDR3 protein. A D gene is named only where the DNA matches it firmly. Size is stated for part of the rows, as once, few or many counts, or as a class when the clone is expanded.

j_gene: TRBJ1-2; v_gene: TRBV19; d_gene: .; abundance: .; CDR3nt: TGTGCCAGTTCGAGGGGATACAACTATGGCTACACCTTC; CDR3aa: CASSRGYNYGYTF
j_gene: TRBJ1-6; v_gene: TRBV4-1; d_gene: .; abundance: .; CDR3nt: TGCGCCAGCAGCCAAGAGGAGAACAATTCACCCCTCCACTTT; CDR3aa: CASSQEENNSPLHF
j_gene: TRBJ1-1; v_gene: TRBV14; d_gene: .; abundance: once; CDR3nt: TGTGCCAGCAGCCAAGTAATTTCCCGGGAGAAAGCTTTCTTT; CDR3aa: CASSQVISREKAFF
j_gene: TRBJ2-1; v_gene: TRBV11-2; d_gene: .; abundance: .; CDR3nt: TGTGCCAGCAGCGCAGGCAGGGGTGGTGGTGAGCAGTTCTTC; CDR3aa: CASSAGRGGGEQFF
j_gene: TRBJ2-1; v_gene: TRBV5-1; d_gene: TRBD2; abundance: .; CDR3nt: TGCGCCAGCAGTATGACTAGCGGGGGGGCCAGTGAGCAGTTCTTC; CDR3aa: CASSMTSGGASEQFF
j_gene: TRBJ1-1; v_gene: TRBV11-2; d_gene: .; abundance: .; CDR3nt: TGTGCCAGCAGCGAGCACAGCTTCCACACTGAAGCTTTCTTT; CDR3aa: CASSEHSFHTEAFF
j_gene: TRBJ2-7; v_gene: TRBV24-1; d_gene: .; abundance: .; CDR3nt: TGTGCCACCAGTGGCGGATACGAGCAGTACTTC; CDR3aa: CATSGGYEQYF
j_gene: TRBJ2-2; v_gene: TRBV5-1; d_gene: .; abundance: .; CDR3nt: TGCGCCAGCAGCTTGGCCTTCGGGGAGCTGTTTTTT; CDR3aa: CASSLAFGELFF
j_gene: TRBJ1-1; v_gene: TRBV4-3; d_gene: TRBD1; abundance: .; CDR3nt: TGCGCCAGCAGCCAAGGTGGGACAGGGGGTATGGCTTTCTTT; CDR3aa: CASSQGGTGGMAFF
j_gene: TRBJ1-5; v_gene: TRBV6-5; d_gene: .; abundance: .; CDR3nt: TGTGCCAGCAGCCTACAGGGAAGTATTCAGCCCCAGCATTTT; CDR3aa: CASSLQGSIQPQHF
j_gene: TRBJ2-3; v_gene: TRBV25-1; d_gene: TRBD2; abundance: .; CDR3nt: TGTGCCAGCAGTGACCCATCTAGCGGGGGGGCCGGAGATACGCAGTATTTT; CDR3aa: CASSDPSSGGAGDTQYF
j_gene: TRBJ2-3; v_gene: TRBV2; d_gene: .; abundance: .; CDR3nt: TGTGCCAGCAGTGAGAACCGCGATACGCAGTATTTT; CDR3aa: CASSENRDTQYF
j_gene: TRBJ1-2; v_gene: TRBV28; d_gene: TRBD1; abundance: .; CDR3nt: TGTGCCAGCAGTTTATGGTGGACAGGGGGTCAGGCCTACACCTTC; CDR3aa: CASSLWWTGGQAYTF
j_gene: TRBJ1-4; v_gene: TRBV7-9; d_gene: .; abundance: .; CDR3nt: TGTGCCAGCAGCTCCGGGAGGGGCAATGAAAAACTGTTTTTT; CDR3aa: CASSSGRGNEKLFF
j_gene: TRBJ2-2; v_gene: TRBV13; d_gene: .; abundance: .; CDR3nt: TGTGCCAGCAGCCTCGTCGGAGGGGATAACACCGGGGAGCTGTTTTTT; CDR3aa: CASSLVGGDNTGELFF
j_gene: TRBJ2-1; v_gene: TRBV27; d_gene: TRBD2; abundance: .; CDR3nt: TGTGCCAGCAGTACCGACTTGACTAGCGGGGGACCCTACAATGAGCAGTTCTTC; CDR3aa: CASSTDLTSGGPYNEQFF
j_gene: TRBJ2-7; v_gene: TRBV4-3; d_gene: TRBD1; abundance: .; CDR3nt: TGCGCCAGCAGCCAAGGTAGGACAGGTACCTACGAGCAGTACTTC; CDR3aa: CASSQGRTGTYEQYF
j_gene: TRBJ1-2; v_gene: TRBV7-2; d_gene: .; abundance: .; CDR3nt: TGTGCCAGCAGCTTAGTCGCGGGCGGCTATGGCTACACCTTC; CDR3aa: CASSLVAGGYGYTF
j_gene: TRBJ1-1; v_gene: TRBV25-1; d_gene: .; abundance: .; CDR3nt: TGTGCCAGCAGTACCCCTGGGGGGGGCAGAGGGACTGAAGCTTTCTTT; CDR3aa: CASSTPGGGRGTEAFF
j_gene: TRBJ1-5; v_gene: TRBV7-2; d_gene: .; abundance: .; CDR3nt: TGTGCCAGCAGCTTAGGCTGGGGGCAGGACCAGCCCCAGCATTTT; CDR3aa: CASSLGWGQDQPQHF
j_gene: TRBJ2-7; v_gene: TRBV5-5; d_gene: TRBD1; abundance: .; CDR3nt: TGTGCCAGCGCGGGACAGGGACGCGAGCAGTACTTC; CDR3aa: CASAGQGREQYF
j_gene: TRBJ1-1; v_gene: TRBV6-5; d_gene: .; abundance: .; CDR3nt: TGTGCCAGCAGTTCTACGACAGGCGAAGCTTTCTTT; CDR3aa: CASSSTTGEAFF
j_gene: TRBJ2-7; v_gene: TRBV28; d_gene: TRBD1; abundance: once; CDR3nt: TGTGCCAGCAGTTCCGGACAGGGCGAATACTTC; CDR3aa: CASSSGQGEYF
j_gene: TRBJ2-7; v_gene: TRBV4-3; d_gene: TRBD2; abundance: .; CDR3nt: TGCGCCAGCAGCCAATCGTACAGGGGACTAGCGGGGGGGCCCCACGAGCAGTACTTC; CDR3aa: CASSQSYRGLAGGPHEQYF
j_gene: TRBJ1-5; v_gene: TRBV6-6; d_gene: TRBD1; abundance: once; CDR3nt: TGTGCCAGCAGAAGACAGGGGTACCTTCAGCCCCAGCATTTT; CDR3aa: CASRRQGYLQPQHF
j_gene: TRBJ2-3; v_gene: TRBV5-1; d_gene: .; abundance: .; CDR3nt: TGCGCCAGCAGCTTGGAGACAGATACGCAGTATTTT; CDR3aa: CASSLETDTQYF
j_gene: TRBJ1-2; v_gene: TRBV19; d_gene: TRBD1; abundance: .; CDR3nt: TGTGCCAGTAGTGGCGGGACAGTCTATGGCTACACCTTC; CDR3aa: CASSGGTVYGYTF
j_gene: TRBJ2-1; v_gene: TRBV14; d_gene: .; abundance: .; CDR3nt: TGTGCCAGCAGCCAAGGGTGGGGTTCCTACAATGAGCAGTTCTTC; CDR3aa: CASSQGWGSYNEQFF
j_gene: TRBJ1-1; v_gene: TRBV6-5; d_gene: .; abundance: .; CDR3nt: TGTGCCAGCAGTCCCACAGGGTGGAACACTGAAGCTTTCTTT; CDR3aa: CASSPTGWNTEAFF
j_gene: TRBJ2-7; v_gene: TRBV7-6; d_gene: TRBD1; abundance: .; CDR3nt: TGTGCCAGCAGCTCGATATACGGGGGACGGACAGGGGCCCACGAGCAGTACTTC; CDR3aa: CASSSIYGGRTGAHEQYF
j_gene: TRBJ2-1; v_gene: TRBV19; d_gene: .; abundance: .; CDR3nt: TGTGCCAGTAGTATAGATCCGGAAGTTTACAATGAGCAGTTCTTC; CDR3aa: CASSIDPEVYNEQFF
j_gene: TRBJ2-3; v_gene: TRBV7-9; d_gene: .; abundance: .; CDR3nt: TGTGCCAGCAGCTTACCGGGGGGCACAGATACGCAGTATTTT; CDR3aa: CASSLPGGTDTQYF
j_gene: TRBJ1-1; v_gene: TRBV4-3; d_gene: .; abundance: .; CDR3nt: TGCGCCAGCAGCCAAGTCGGAGGGCATCTCGAAGCTTTCTTT; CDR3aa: CASSQVGGHLEAFF
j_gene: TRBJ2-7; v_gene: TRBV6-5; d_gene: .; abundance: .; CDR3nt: TGTGCCAGCAGTTACAGGCAGACCAATACGTGGGAGCAGTACTTC; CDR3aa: CASSYRQTNTWEQYF
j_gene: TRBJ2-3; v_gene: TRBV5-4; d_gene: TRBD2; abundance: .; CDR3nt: TGTGCCAGCAGCTTGGTCGGCGGGGGGGGTGGAGGTACGCAGTATTTT; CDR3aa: CASSLVGGGGGGTQYF
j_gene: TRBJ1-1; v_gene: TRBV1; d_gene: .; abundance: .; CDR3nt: TGCACCAGCAGCCACCAGGGACGGTACCGCACTGAAGCTTTCTTT; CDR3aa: CTSSHQGRYRTEAFF
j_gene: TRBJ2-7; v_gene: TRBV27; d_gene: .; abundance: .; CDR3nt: TGTGCCAGCAGCCCAAAGGGTGCGGGGACTTACGAGCAGTACTTC; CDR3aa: CASSPKGAGTYEQYF
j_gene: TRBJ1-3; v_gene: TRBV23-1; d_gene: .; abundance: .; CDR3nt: TGCGCCAGCAGTCAAAGCTTATTACAGATCCCCTCTGGAAACACCATATATTTT; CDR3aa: CASSQSLLQIPSGNTIYF
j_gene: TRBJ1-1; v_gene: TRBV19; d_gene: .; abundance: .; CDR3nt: TGTGCCACCCTGGTAAACACTGAAGCTTTCTTT; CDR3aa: CATLVNTEAFF
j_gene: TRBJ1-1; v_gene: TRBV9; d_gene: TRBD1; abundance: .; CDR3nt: TGTGCCAGCAGCTCAGGGGGCCTAACTGAAGCTTTCTTT; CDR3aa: CASSSGGLTEAFF
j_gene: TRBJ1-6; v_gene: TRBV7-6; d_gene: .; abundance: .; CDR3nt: TGTGCCAGCAGCTTAGACAGGGCCGATAATTCACCCCTCCACTTT; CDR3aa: CASSLDRADNSPLHF
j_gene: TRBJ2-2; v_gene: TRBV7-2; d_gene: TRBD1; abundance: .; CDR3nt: TGTGCCAGCAGCGCTCAGGGGGCAGGGACCGGGGAGCTGTTTTTT; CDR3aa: CASSAQGAGTGELFF
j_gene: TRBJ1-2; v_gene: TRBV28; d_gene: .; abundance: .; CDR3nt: TGTGCCAGCAGTTTAACCGACTATGGCTACACCTTC; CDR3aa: CASSLTDYGYTF
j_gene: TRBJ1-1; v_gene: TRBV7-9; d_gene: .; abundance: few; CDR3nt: TGTGCCAGCAGTTTAAGGACTGAAGCTTTCTTT; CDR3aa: CASSLRTEAFF
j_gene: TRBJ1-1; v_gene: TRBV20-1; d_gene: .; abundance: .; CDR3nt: TGCAGTGCCATTACGTACACTGAAGCTTTCTTT; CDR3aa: CSAITYTEAFF
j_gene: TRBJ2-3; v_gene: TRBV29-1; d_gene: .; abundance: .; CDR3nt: TGCAGCTCCCCCGGAGGGGGGACAGATACGCAGTATTTT; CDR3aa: CSSPGGGTDTQYF